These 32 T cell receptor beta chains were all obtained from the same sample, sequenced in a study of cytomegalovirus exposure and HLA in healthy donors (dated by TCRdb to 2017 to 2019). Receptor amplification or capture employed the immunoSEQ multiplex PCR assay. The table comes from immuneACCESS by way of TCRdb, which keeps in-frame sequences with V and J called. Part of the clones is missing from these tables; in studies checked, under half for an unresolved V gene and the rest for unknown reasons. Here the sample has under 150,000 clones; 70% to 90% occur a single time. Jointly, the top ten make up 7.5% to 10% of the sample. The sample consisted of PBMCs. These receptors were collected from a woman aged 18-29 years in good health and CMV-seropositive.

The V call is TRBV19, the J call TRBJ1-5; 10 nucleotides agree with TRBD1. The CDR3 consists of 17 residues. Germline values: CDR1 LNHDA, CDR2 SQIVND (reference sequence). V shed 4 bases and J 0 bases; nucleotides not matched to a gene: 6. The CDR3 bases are TGTGCCAGTAGTAAGACAGGGGGCTTTAATAGCAATCAGCCCCAGCATTTT. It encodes CASSKTGGFNSNQPQHF.

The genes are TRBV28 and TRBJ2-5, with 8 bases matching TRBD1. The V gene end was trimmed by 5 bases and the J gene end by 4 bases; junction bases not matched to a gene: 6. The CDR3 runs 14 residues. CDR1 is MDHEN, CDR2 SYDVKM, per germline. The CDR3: CASSPWTGRETQYF. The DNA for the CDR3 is TGTGCCAGCAGTCCTTGGACAGGGCGAGAGACCCAGTACTTC.

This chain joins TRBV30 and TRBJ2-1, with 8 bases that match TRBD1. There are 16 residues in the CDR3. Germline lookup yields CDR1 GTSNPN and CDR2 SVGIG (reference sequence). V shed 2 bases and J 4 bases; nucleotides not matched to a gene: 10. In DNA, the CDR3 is TGTGCCTGGAGTTTCTCTGGGACAGGCAGATACAATGAGCAGTTCTTC. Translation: CAWSFSGTGRYNEQFF.

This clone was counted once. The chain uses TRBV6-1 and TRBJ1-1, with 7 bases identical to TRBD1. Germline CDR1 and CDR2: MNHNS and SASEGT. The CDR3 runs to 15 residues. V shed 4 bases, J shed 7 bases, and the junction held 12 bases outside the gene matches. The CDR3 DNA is TGTGCCAGCAGTGTAGGATCCAGGGGGTGGCTTGAAGCTTTCTTT. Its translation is CASSVGSRGWLEAFF.

CDR3 bases: TGTGCCTGGAGTGTAAAAGATCGGTACGGGGGTGGCTATGGCTACACCTTC. Translating gives CAWSVKDRYGGGYGYTF. The gene calls are TRBV30 and TRBJ1-2; D is possibly TRBD1 (5 bases). The CDR3 runs to 17 residues. Germline CDR1 GTSNPN, CDR2 SVGIG (reference sequence). V lost 0 bases and J lost 4, with 21 bases in between.

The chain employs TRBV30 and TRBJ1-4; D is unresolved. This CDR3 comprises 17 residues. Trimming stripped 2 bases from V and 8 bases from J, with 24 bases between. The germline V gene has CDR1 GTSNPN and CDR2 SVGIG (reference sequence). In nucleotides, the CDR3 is TGTGCCTGGAGTACACCGAACCCCGGGAAGGCGGGCGAAAAACTGTTTTTT. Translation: CAWSTPNPGKAGEKLFF.

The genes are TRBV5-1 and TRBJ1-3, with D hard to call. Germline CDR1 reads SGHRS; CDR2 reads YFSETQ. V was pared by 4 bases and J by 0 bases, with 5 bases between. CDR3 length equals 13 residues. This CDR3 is CASSLSSGNTIYF. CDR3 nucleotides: TGCGCCAGCAGCCTGTCCTCTGGAAACACCATATATTTT.

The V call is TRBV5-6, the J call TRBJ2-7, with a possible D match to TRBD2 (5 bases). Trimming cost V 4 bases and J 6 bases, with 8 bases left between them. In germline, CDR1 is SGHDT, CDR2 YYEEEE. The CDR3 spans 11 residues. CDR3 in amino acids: CASSLGGEQYF. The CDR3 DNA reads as TGTGCCAGCAGCCTAGGAGGCGAGCAGTACTTC.

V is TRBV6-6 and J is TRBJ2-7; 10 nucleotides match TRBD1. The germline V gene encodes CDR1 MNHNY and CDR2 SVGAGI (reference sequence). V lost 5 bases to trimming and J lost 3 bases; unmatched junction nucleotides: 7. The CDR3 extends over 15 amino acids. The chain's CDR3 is CASSVPGTGDYEQYF. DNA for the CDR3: TGTGCCAGCAGTGTTCCCGGGACAGGGGACTACGAGCAGTACTTC.

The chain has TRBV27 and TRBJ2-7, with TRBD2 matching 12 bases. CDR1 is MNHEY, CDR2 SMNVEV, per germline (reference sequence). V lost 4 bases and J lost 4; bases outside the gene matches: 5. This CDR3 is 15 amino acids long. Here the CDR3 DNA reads TGTGCCAGCAGTTCACGGACTAGCGGGGCATACGAGCAGTACTTC. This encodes CASSSRTSGAYEQYF.

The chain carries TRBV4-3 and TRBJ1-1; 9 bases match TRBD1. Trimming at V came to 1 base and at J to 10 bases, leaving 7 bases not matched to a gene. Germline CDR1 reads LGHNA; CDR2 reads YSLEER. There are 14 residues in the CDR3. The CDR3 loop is CASSQGRTGAAAFF. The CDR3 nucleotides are TGCGCCAGCAGCCAAGGTAGGACAGGGGCAGCAGCTTTCTTT.

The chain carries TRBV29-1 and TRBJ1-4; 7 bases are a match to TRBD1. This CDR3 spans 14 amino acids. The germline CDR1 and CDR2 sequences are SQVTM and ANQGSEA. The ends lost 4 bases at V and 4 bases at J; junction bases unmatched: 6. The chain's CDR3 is CSVADRPLNEKLFF. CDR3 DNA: TGCAGCGTTGCGGACAGGCCGCTTAATGAAAAACTGTTTTTT.

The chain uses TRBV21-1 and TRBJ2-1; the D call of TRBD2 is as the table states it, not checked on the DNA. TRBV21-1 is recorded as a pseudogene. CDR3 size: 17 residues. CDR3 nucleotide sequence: TGTGCCAGCAGCAACGGGCGAAGAACTAGCTCCTACAATGAGCAGTTCTTC. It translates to CASSNGRRTSSYNEQFF.

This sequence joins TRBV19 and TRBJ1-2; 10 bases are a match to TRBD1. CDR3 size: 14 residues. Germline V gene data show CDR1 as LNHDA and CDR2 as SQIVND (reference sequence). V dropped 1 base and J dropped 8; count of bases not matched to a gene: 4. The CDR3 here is CASSIVDRGKGYTF. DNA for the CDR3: TGTGCCAGTAGTATAGTGGACAGGGGGAAAGGCTACACCTTC.

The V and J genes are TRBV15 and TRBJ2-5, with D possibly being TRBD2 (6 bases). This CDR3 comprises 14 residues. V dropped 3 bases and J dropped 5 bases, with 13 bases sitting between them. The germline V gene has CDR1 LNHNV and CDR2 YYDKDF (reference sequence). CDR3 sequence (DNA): TGTGCCACCAGCAGGTGGGGGGACGGTGAGACCCAGTACTTC. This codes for CATSRWGDGETQYF.

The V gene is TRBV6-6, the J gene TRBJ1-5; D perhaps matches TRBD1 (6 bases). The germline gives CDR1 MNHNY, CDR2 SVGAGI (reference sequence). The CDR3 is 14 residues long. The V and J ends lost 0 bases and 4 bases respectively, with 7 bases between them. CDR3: CASSYSQGNQPQHF. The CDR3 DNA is TGTGCCAGCAGTTACTCGCAGGGGAATCAGCCCCAGCATTTT.

In DNA, the CDR3 is TGCGCCAGCAGCTTGGGACAGTCGAACACTGAAGCTTTCTTT. Protein sequence: CASSLGQSNTEAFF. The rearrangement uses TRBV5-1 and TRBJ1-1, with D perhaps matching TRBD1 (5 bases). This CDR3 region has 14 residues. Germline-derived CDR1 and CDR2 are SGHRS and YFSETQ. V was trimmed by 0 bases and J by 1 base, leaving 7 bases between them.

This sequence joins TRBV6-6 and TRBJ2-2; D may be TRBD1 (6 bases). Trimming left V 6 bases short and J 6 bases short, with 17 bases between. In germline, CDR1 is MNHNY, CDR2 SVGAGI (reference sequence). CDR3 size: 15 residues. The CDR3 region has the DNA TGTGCCAGCAGACCTACAGGGAAGAGGGCCGGGGAGCTGTTTTTT. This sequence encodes CASRPTGKRAGELFF.

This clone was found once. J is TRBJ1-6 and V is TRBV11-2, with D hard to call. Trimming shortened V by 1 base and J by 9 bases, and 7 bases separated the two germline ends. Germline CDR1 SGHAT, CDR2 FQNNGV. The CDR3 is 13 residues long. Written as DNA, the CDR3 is TGTGCCAGCAGCTTAGTTTCGTTTTCACCCCTCCACTTT. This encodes CASSLVSFSPLHF.

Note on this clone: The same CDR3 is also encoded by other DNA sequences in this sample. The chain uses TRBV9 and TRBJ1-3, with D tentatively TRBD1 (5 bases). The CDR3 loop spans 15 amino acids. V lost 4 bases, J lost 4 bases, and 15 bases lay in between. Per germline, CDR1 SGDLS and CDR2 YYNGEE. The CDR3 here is CASSPRQSSGNTIYF. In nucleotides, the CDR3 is TGTGCCAGCAGCCCCCGACAGTCTTCCGGAAACACCATATATTTT.

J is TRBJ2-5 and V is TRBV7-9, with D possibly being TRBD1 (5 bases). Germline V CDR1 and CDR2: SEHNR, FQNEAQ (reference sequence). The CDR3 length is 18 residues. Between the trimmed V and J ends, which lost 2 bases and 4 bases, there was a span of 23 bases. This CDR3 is CASSLPSNKGPDLETQYF. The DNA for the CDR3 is TGTGCCAGCAGCTTACCAAGTAATAAGGGGCCGGATCTAGAGACCCAGTACTTC.

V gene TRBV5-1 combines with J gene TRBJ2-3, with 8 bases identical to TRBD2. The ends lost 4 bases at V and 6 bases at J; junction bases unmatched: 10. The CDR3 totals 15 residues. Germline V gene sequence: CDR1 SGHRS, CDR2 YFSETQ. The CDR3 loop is CASSLNSGARDTQYF. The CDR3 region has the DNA TGCGCCAGCAGCCTCAATAGCGGGGCGCGGGATACGCAGTATTTT.

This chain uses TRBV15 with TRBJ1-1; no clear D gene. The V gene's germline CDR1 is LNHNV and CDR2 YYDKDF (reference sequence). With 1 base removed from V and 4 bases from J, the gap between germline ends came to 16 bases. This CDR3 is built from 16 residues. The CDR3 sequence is CATSRGQTGSGTEAFF. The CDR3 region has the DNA TGTGCCACCAGCAGAGGACAAACCGGCAGCGGCACTGAAGCTTTCTTT.

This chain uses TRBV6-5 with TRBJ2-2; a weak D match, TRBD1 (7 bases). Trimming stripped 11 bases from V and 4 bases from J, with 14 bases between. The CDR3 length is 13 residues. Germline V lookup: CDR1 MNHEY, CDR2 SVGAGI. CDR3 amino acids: CAARQGGTGELFF. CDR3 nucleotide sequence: TGTGCCGCACGACAGGGAGGCACCGGGGAGCTGTTTTTT.

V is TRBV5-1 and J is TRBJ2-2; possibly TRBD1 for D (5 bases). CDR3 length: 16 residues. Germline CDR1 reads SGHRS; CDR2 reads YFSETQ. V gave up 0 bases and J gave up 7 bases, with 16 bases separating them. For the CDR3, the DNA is TGCGCCAGCAGCTTGGGAACCAGGGTTACGGTCGGGGAGCTGTTTTTT. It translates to CASSLGTRVTVGELFF.

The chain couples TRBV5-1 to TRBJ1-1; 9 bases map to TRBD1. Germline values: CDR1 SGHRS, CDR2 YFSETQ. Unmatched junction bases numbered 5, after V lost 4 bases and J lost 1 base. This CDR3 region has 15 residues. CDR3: CASSPGQGGNTEAFF. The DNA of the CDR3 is TGCGCCAGCAGCCCGGGACAGGGTGGGAACACTGAAGCTTTCTTT. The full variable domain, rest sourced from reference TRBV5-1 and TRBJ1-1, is KAGVTQTPRYLIKTRGQQVTLSCSPISGHRSVSWYQQTPGQGLQFLFEYFSETQRNKGNFPGRFSGRQFSNSRSEMNVSTLELGDSALYLCASSPGQGGNTEAFFGQGTRLTVV.

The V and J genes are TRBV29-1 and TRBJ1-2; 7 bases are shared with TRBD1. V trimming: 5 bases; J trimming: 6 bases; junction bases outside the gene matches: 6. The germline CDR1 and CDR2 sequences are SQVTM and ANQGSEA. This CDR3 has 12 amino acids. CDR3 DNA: TGCAGCGTTACATCAGGGGGAAATGGCTACACCTTC. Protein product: CSVTSGGNGYTF.

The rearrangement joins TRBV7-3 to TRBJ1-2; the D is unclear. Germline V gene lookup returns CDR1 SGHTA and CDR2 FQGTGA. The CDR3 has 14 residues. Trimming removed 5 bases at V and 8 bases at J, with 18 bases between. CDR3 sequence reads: CASSPEPGAGGYTF. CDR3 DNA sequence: TGTGCCAGCAGCCCAGAGCCGGGAGCCGGAGGCTACACCTTC.

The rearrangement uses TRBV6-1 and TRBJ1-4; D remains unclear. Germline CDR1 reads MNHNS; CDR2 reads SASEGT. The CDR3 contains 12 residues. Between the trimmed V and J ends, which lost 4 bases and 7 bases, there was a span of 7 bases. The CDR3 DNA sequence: TGTGCCAGCAGTGTGACGGGTGAAAAACTGTTTTTT. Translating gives CASSVTGEKLFF.

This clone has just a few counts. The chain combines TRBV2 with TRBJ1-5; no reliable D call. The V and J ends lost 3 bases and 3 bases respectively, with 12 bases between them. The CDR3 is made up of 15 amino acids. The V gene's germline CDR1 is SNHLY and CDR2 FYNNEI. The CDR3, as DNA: TGTGCCAGCAGTGAGCGGCAGAGGGACAATCAGCCCCAGCATTTT. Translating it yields CASSERQRDNQPQHF.

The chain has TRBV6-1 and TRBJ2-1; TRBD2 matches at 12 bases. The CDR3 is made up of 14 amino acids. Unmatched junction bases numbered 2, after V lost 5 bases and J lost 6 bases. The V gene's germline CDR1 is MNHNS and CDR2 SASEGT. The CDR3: CASSSSGRGNEQFF. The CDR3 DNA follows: TGTGCCAGCAGTTCTAGCGGGAGGGGCAATGAGCAGTTCTTC.

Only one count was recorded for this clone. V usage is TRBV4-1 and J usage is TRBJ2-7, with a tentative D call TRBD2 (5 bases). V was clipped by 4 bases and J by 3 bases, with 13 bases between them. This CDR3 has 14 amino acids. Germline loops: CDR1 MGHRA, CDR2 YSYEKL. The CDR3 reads CASSPKLGYYEQYF. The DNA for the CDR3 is TGCGCCAGCAGCCCTAAACTAGGTTACTACGAGCAGTACTTC.